A single sample is the source of the 5 T cell receptor beta chains below, sequenced in a study of OX40 agonist ivuxolimab in advanced cancers. Assay: immunoSEQ multiplex PCR; the TCRdb copy retains only in-frame clones and omits some. This sample has around 30,000 clones, with around 80% found just once. This specimen was CD4+ or CD8+ T cells sorted from blood, taken in a trial of the OX40 agonist ivuxolimab. Every receptor here comes from an adult with an advanced solid tumor such as melanoma, head and neck, liver or kidney cancer.

This clone appeared a few times. The chain has TRBV6-5 and TRBJ2-7; D remains unclear. The CDR3 runs 15 residues. Trimming took off 3 bases at V and 2 bases at J, with 14 bases between the two ends. Germline V gene sequence: CDR1 MNHEY, CDR2 SVGAGI. Written as DNA, the CDR3 is TGTGCCAGCAGTTATAGGGAAGCTTGGGCCTACGAGCAGTACTTC. It translates to CASSYREAWAYEQYF.

The gene calls are TRBV7-6 and TRBJ2-2, with 7 bases lining up with TRBD1. CDR1 is SGHVS and CDR2 is FNYEAQ in the germline V gene. V lost 5 bases to trimming and J lost 0 bases; unmatched junction nucleotides: 3. The CDR3 spans 15 residues. The CDR3 nucleotides read TGTGCCAGCAGCGTCGGGACAGCGAACACCGGGGAGCTGTTTTTT. Translated: CASSVGTANTGELFF.

The chain joins TRBV6-1 to TRBJ1-5, with D uncertain. CDR1 and CDR2 from the germline V gene are MNHNS and SASEGT. Trimming stripped 2 bases from V and 1 base from J, with 6 bases between. The CDR3 loop spans 14 amino acids. Written as DNA, the CDR3 is TGTGCCAGCAGTGAATTTGAAAGCAATCAGCCCCAGCATTTT. This sequence encodes CASSEFESNQPQHF.

This rearrangement joins TRBV11-2 to TRBJ1-4; no reliable D call. The CDR3 is 14 residues long. Germline V gene data show CDR1 as SGHAT and CDR2 as FQNNGV. Trimming cost V 5 bases and J 0 bases, with 7 bases left between them. In DNA, the CDR3 is TGTGCCAGCAGCCCAGGAACAACTAATGAAAAACTGTTTTTT. Protein sequence: CASSPGTTNEKLFF. The variable domain in full, completed from reference TRBV11-2 and TRBJ1-4, reads EAGVAQSPRYKIIEKRQSVAFWCNPISGHATLYWYQQILGQGPKLLIQFQNNGVVDDSQLPKDRFSAERLKGVDSTLKIQPAKLEDSAVYLCASSPGTTNEKLFFGSGTQLSVL.

The CDR3 sequence is CASSLESANTGELFF. CDR3 sequence (DNA): TGCGCCAGCAGCTTGGAGTCAGCGAACACCGGGGAGCTGTTTTTT. The chain couples TRBV5-1 to TRBJ2-2, with D uncertain. This CDR3 has 15 residues. Trimming left V 0 bases short and J 0 bases short, with 6 bases between. Germline lookup yields CDR1 SGHRS and CDR2 YFSETQ.